This entry lists 21 T cell receptor beta chains sequenced from one sample in a study of blood T cell repertoires in COVID-19. Data came from immunoSEQ multiplex PCR; TCRdb stores just in-frame clones and leaves some out. The top ten hold about an eighth of the sample, which has roughly 250,000 clones, 70% to 90% seen once. Sequenced: peripheral blood. These TCRs come from a woman aged 25-40 years with COVID-19, enrolled during active disease.

The chain is built from TRBV4-1 and TRBJ1-5; D not certain. The germline V gene encodes CDR1 MGHRA and CDR2 YSYEKL. Trimming took 0 bases from V and 7 from J, leaving 10 bases between them. This CDR3 has 14 residues. The CDR3 coding sequence is TGCGCCAGCAGCCAAGATGCGGTGTACCAGCCCCAGCATTTT. Translated: CASSQDAVYQPQHF.

This clone showed up just once. V gene TRBV2 combines with J gene TRBJ2-7; 7 bases are shared with TRBD1. The J segment lost 3 bases and the V segment lost 7 bases, leaving 3 bases of the junction unmatched. The CDR3 totals 12 residues. CDR1 is SNHLY, CDR2 FYNNEI, per germline. For the CDR3, the DNA is TGTGCCAGCATCCGGGACAGCTACGAGCAGTACTTC. Its protein product is CASIRDSYEQYF.

This rearrangement joins TRBV6-5 to TRBJ2-1; D remains unclear. The CDR3 totals 15 residues. The germline gives CDR1 MNHEY, CDR2 SVGAGI. V was clipped by 4 bases and J by 0 bases, with 10 bases between them. As DNA, the CDR3 is TGTGCCAGCAGTTCGACTCTGAGCTCCTACAATGAGCAGTTCTTC. Its translation: CASSSTLSSYNEQFF.

The V call is TRBV5-1, the J call TRBJ1-5; D call uncertain. CDR3 length: 16 residues. The V end was cut by 0 bases, the J end by 0 bases, with 10 bases between. Germline values: CDR1 SGHRS, CDR2 YFSETQ. The CDR3 sequence is CASSLGTADSNQPQHF. CDR3 in DNA: TGCGCCAGCAGCTTGGGGACTGCAGATAGCAATCAGCCCCAGCATTTT.

The chain is built from TRBV20-1 and TRBJ2-3; the D is unclear. Trimming left V 6 bases short and J 0 bases short, with 4 bases between. Per the germline V gene, CDR1 is DFQATT and CDR2 is SNEGSKA (reference sequence). The CDR3 has 11 amino acids. The CDR3 sequence is CSASSTDTQYF. Here the CDR3 DNA reads TGCAGTGCCTCTAGCACAGATACGCAGTATTTT.

The chain employs TRBV11-2 and TRBJ2-7, with 7 bases that match TRBD1. The CDR3 loop spans 15 amino acids. The germline V gene has CDR1 SGHAT and CDR2 FQNNGV. V lost 1 base and J lost 8; bases outside the gene matches: 11. Here the CDR3 reads CASSLALGQLAQQYF. The CDR3 nucleotides read TGTGCCAGCAGCTTAGCCCTGGGACAGCTAGCCCAGCAGTACTTC.

The rearrangement uses TRBV9 and TRBJ1-6; 7 bases align to TRBD1. V gave up 1 base and J gave up 4 bases; unmatched junction bases: 2. This CDR3 region has 15 residues. Germline values: CDR1 SGDLS, CDR2 YYNGEE. The CDR3 coding sequence is TGTGCCAGCAGCGTACGACAGGGTTATAATTCACCCCTCCACTTT. Translated: CASSVRQGYNSPLHF.

This clone has a handful of counts. The V and J genes are TRBV19 and TRBJ1-5; the match to TRBD1 covers 12 bases. Trimming removed 5 bases from V and 6 bases from J; junction bases left unmatched: 5. The germline gives CDR1 LNHDA, CDR2 SQIVND (reference sequence). CDR3 length equals 15 residues. The CDR3 sequence: CASSGDRGLGQPQHF. For the CDR3, the DNA is TGTGCCAGTAGTGGGGACAGGGGGCTCGGTCAGCCCCAGCATTTT.

The chain recombines TRBV7-2 with TRBJ2-7; 8 nucleotides line up with TRBD2. This CDR3 has 13 residues. J lost 6 bases, V lost 6 bases, and 7 bases had no gene match. In germline, CDR1 is SGHTA, CDR2 FQGNSA. In DNA, the CDR3 is TGTGCCAGCAGTCCGGGACTAGGGTCCGAGCAGTACTTC. As protein: CASSPGLGSEQYF. Full variable domain (missing parts from reference TRBV7-2 and TRBJ2-7): GAGVSQSPSNKVTEKGKDVELRCDPISGHTALYWYRQSLGQGLEFLIYFQGNSAPDKSGLPSDRFSAERTGGSVSTLTIQRTQQEDSAVYLCASSPGLGSEQYFGPGTRLTVT.

J is TRBJ1-2 and V is TRBV27; D unresolved. Trimming stripped 3 bases from V and 2 bases from J, with 7 bases between. Per the germline V gene, CDR1 is MNHEY and CDR2 is SMNVEV (reference sequence). The CDR3 runs to 13 residues. CDR3 sequence reads: CASSFGLNYGYTF. The CDR3, as DNA: TGTGCCAGCAGTTTCGGTTTGAACTATGGCTACACCTTC.

This clone appeared many times. The chain uses TRBV2 and TRBJ1-4; 10 bases map to TRBD1. The germline gives CDR1 SNHLY, CDR2 FYNNEI. Unmatched junction bases numbered 5, after V lost 5 bases and J lost 5 bases. This CDR3 is 15 amino acids long. The CDR3 spells CASSRTGGSNEKLFF. The CDR3 coding sequence is TGTGCCAGCAGTCGGACAGGGGGTTCGAATGAAAAACTGTTTTTT.

The chain carries TRBV7-8 and TRBJ1-1; 7 nucleotides align to TRBD1. V trimming: 4 bases; J trimming: 11 bases; junction bases outside the gene matches: 7. CDR1 and CDR2 (germline): SGHVS, FQNEAQ. The CDR3 contains 12 residues. CDR3 protein: CASSSPQGNAFF. For the CDR3, the DNA is TGTGCCAGCAGCTCTCCACAGGGGAACGCTTTCTTT.

The chain carries TRBV5-1 and TRBJ1-2, with a possible D match to TRBD1 (6 bases). Germline V gene data show CDR1 as SGHRS and CDR2 as YFSETQ. The CDR3 is made up of 11 amino acids. The V and J ends lost 7 bases and 8 bases respectively, with 12 bases between them. CDR3 DNA sequence: TGCGCCAGCGGTTTACAGGGCGGCTACACCTTC. Protein: CASGLQGGYTF. Full variable domain (remainder filled in from reference TRBV5-1 and TRBJ1-2): KAGVTQTPRYLIKTRGQQVTLSCSPISGHRSVSWYQQTPGQGLQFLFEYFSETQRNKGNFPGRFSGRQFSNSRSEMNVSTLELGDSALYLCASGLQGGYTFGSGTRLTVV.

V and J are TRBV5-1 and TRBJ2-4; no firm D call. V lost 1 base to trimming and J lost 4 bases, with 18 bases between them. The CDR3 runs to 17 residues. The germline V gene encodes CDR1 SGHRS and CDR2 YFSETQ. CDR3 sequence: CASSLLFVGGDKNIQYF. The CDR3 DNA reads as TGCGCCAGCAGCTTGCTGTTCGTCGGCGGAGATAAAAACATTCAGTACTTC.

The genes are TRBV11-2 and TRBJ2-1; no firm D call. The V end was cut by 6 bases, the J end by 6 bases, with 12 bases between. This CDR3 comprises 13 residues. The germline CDR1 and CDR2 sequences are SGHAT and FQNNGV. The CDR3 spells CASSSYSPNEQFF. CDR3 nucleotide sequence: TGTGCCAGCAGTTCCTACAGCCCCAATGAGCAGTTCTTC. Drawing the rest from reference TRBV11-2 and TRBJ2-1, the complete variable domain is EAGVAQSPRYKIIEKRQSVAFWCNPISGHATLYWYQQILGQGPKLLIQFQNNGVVDDSQLPKDRFSAERLKGVDSTLKIQPAKLEDSAVYLCASSSYSPNEQFFGPGTRLTVL.

This clone has at least ten counts. V is TRBV5-1 and J is TRBJ1-3, with 9 nucleotides matching TRBD1. V trimming: 4 bases; J trimming: 4 bases; junction bases outside the gene matches: 6. The germline CDR1 and CDR2 sequences are SGHRS and YFSETQ. The CDR3 is made up of 15 amino acids. CDR3 bases: TGCGCCAGCAGCGTATGGACAGGGGTCGGAAACACCATATATTTT. Its translation is CASSVWTGVGNTIYF.

The CDR3 region is CSATRTGETGELFF. The CDR3 DNA reads TGCAGCGCTACTAGGACAGGGGAAACCGGGGAGCTGTTTTTT. This chain joins TRBV29-1 and TRBJ2-2; 9 nucleotides line up with TRBD1. The CDR3 runs 14 residues. Per the germline V gene, CDR1 is SQVTM and CDR2 is ANQGSEA. The trim removed 7 bases at V and 5 bases at J, leaving 8 bases unmatched.

Only one count was recorded for this clone. The V call is TRBV11-2, the J call TRBJ2-7; 10 bases align to TRBD1. The CDR3 is 15 amino acids. Trimming removed 6 bases from V and 0 bases from J; junction bases left unmatched: 5. In germline, CDR1 is SGHAT, CDR2 FQNNGV. CDR3 residues: CASSRQGAHSYEQYF. The CDR3 DNA reads as TGTGCCAGCAGTAGACAGGGGGCGCACTCCTACGAGCAGTACTTC.

The chain joins TRBV28 to TRBJ2-7; the match to TRBD2 covers 9 bases. CDR3 length: 14 residues. Germline V gives CDR1 MDHEN, CDR2 SYDVKM. V trimming: 6 bases; J trimming: 3 bases; junction bases outside the gene matches: 6. The CDR3 DNA reads as TGTGCCAGCAGGATGGGGACTAGCAGCTACGAGCAGTACTTC. Amino acid sequence: CASRMGTSSYEQYF.

The chain combines TRBV15 with TRBJ2-7; D is possibly TRBD1 (6 bases). Germline loops: CDR1 LNHNV, CDR2 YYDKDF (reference sequence). The CDR3 contains 15 residues. Trimming removed 5 bases from V and 0 bases from J, with 14 bases in between. The CDR3 protein is CATSAARTASYEQYF. The CDR3 DNA sequence: TGTGCCACCAGCGCAGCAAGGACAGCCTCCTACGAGCAGTACTTC.

The chain is built from TRBV5-4 and TRBJ1-1; D uncertain. Trimming left V 0 bases short and J 2 bases short, with 11 bases between. This CDR3 is 15 amino acids long. Germline V lookup: CDR1 SGHNT, CDR2 YYREEE (reference sequence). DNA for the CDR3: TGTGCCAGCAGCTTGGGGGTATTAGCAAACACTGAAGCTTTCTTT. Translated, it gives CASSLGVLANTEAFF.